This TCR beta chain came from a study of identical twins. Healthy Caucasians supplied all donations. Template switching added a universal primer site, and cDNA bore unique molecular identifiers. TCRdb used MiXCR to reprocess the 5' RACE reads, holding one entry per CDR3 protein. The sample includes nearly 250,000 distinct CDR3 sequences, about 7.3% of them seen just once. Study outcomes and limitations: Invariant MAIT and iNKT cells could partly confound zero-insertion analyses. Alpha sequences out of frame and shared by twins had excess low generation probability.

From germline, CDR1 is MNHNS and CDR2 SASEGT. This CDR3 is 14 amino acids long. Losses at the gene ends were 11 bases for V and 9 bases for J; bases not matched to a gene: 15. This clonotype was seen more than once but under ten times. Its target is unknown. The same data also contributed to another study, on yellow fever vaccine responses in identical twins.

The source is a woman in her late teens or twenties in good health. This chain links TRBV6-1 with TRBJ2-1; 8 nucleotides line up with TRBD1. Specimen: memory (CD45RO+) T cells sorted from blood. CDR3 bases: TGTGCCGGATTAACCGGACAGGGAACGGGTGAGCAGTTCTTC. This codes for CAGLTGQGTGEQFF.